The 32 T cell receptor beta chains below come from one sample, sequenced in a study of blood T cell repertoires in COVID-19. This table comes from immunoSEQ multiplex PCR, and its TCRdb copy is limited to in-frame clones, with some not included. The sample lists around 78,000 clones; roughly 88% were seen once. Sequencing input: peripheral blood. Source of these receptors: a man aged 50-59 years with active COVID-19.

This clone has only one observation. This chain uses TRBV4-3 with TRBJ1-5, with D unresolved. CDR3 size: 14 residues. Germline CDR1 reads LGHNA; CDR2 reads YSLEER. Trimming removed 1 base at V and 4 bases at J, with 8 bases between. The CDR3 coding sequence is TGCGCCAGCAGCCAAGTTCGGTTTAATCAGCCCCAGCATTTT. Its translation is CASSQVRFNQPQHF.

This sequence joins TRBV6-5 and TRBJ1-4, with 9 bases identical to TRBD1. V shed 6 bases, J shed 7 bases, and the junction held 6 bases outside the gene matches. The CDR3 is 14 residues long. Germline V gives CDR1 MNHEY, CDR2 SVGAGI. The CDR3, as DNA: TGTGCCAGCAGCCCGGGACAGGGTTTTGAAAAACTGTTTTTT. Amino acid sequence: CASSPGQGFEKLFF.

The V and J genes are TRBV15 and TRBJ1-4; D uncertain. The germline CDR1 and CDR2 sequences are LNHNV and YYDKDF (reference sequence). CDR3 length: 17 residues. The V gene lost 1 base and the J gene lost 0 bases, with 12 bases spanning the gap. Written as DNA, the CDR3 is TGTGCCACCAGCAGAGTGGGAGGGATCCCAACTAATGAAAAACTGTTTTTT. Residues: CATSRVGGIPTNEKLFF. The full variable domain, rest sourced from reference TRBV15 and TRBJ1-4, is DAMVIQNPRYQVTQFGKPVTLSCSQTLNHNVMYWYQQKSSQAPKLLFHYYDKDFNNEADTPDNFQSRRPNTSFCFLDIRSPGLGDTAMYLCATSRVGGIPTNEKLFFGSGTQLSVL.

In its sample, this clone was seen once. The chain links TRBV12-3 or TRBV12-4 to TRBJ1-5; D is possibly TRBD1 (6 bases). V was cut by 5 bases and J by 7 bases, with 12 bases left in between. This CDR3 has 13 amino acids. The CDR3 loop reads CASSIAGTQPQHF. In DNA, the CDR3 is TGTGCCAGCAGTATTGCAGGGACACAGCCCCAGCATTTT.

The chain couples TRBV14 to TRBJ2-7; 8 bases map to TRBD2. Trimming took 2 bases from V and 0 from J; bases not matched to a gene: 6. Looked up from germline, CDR1 is SGHDN and CDR2 is FVKESK. The CDR3 has 16 amino acids. In DNA form, the CDR3 reads TGTGCCAGCAGCCAATGGACGGGAGGGAGCTCCTACGAGCAGTACTTC. Amino acids: CASSQWTGGSSYEQYF.

This chain joins TRBV7-9 and TRBJ2-7, with D perhaps matching TRBD1 (5 bases). V was shortened by 1 base and J by 12 bases, with 19 bases between the two germline ends. Looked up from germline, CDR1 is SEHNR and CDR2 is FQNEAQ (reference sequence). The CDR3 is 14 residues long. The chain's CDR3 is CASSLGRQTDPPYF. The CDR3 DNA reads as TGTGCCAGCAGCTTAGGAAGACAGACCGACCCCCCGTACTTC.

This chain joins TRBV4-1 and TRBJ2-7, with 9 bases lining up with TRBD1. V lost 4 bases, J lost 6 bases, and 10 bases stayed unmatched. The CDR3 runs 15 residues. CDR1 and CDR2 from the germline V gene are MGHRA and YSYEKL. CDR3 amino acids: CASSLTGTGTSEQYF. Here the CDR3 DNA reads TGCGCCAGCAGCCTTACCGGGACAGGGACGTCCGAGCAGTACTTC.

The rearrangement links TRBV6-2 or TRBV6-3 to TRBJ1-2; no reliable D call. Trimming removed 2 bases at V and 7 bases at J, with 17 bases between. CDR3 length: 15 residues. Looked up from germline, CDR1 is MNHEY and CDR2 is SVGEGT. The CDR3 spells CASSYKRASFAGYTF. Here the CDR3 DNA reads TGTGCCAGCAGTTACAAGCGGGCTTCATTCGCTGGCTACACCTTC.

This clone was counted only a few times. The V call is TRBV27, the J call TRBJ1-2, with D possibly TRBD1 on 5 matching bases. In germline, CDR1 is MNHEY, CDR2 SMNVEV (reference sequence). The CDR3 has 15 amino acids. V shed 8 bases and J shed 2 bases, with 18 bases lying between them. The CDR3 is CASSTNSGVNYGYTF. The CDR3 region has the DNA TGTGCCAGCTCGACTAACTCGGGGGTAAACTATGGCTACACCTTC.

The chain links TRBV30 to TRBJ2-1; 8 positions agree with TRBD1. Germline V gene lookup returns CDR1 GTSNPN and CDR2 SVGIG (reference sequence). After removal of 0 bases from V and 9 bases from J, the junction contained 4 bases not matched to a gene. This CDR3 contains 13 residues. The chain's CDR3 is CAWSVGTGGEQFF. In DNA form, the CDR3 reads TGTGCCTGGAGTGTTGGTACAGGGGGTGAGCAGTTCTTC.

The chain couples TRBV19 to TRBJ2-4; TRBD1 matches 9 bases. This CDR3 has 19 amino acids. Trimming cost V 5 bases and J 0 bases; bases outside gene matches: 14. Germline V CDR1 and CDR2: LNHDA, SQIVND (reference sequence). CDR3 in DNA: TGTGCCAGTAGTCCCGGGACAGGGTTCGTAGGTGTAGCCAAAAACATTCAGTACTTC. This translates into CASSPGTGFVGVAKNIQYF.

This clone occurred a few times. The genes are TRBV7-9 and TRBJ1-1, with D unclear. In germline, CDR1 is SEHNR, CDR2 FQNEAQ (reference sequence). V lost 1 base, J lost 1 base, and 13 bases lay in between. CDR3 length equals 16 residues. The CDR3 DNA follows: TGTGCCAGCAGCTTAGAAGCCTCTCGGGAGAACACTGAAGCTTTCTTT. Its translation: CASSLEASRENTEAFF.

The J gene is TRBJ2-5, the V gene TRBV5-1; D is possibly TRBD2 (6 bases). Germline CDR1 is SGHRS and CDR2 is YFSETQ. V lost 0 bases, J lost 5 bases, and 11 bases lay in between. This CDR3 is built from 14 residues. The CDR3 bases are TGCGCCAGCAGCTTGGCCCCCCGGGGGGAGACCCAGTACTTC. This gives the protein CASSLAPRGETQYF.

The DNA for the CDR3 is TGTGCCAGCAGCCCGGACAGGGACCACCGCATTGGCAATCAGCCCCAGCATTTT. Protein product: CASSPDRDHRIGNQPQHF. V is TRBV7-2 and J is TRBJ1-5; TRBD1 aligns across 8 bases. This CDR3 is 18 amino acids long. The germline V gene encodes CDR1 SGHTA and CDR2 FQGNSA. Trimming took 5 bases from V and 2 from J; bases not matched to a gene: 14. Full variable domain (remainder filled in from reference TRBV7-2 and TRBJ1-5): GAGVSQSPSNKVTEKGKDVELRCDPISGHTALYWYRQSLGQGLEFLIYFQGNSAPDKSGLPSDRFSAERTGGSVSTLTIQRTQQEDSAVYLCASSPDRDHRIGNQPQHFGDGTRLSIL.

The genes are TRBV27 and TRBJ2-1, with TRBD2 matching over 13 bases. Germline values: CDR1 MNHEY, CDR2 SMNVEV (reference sequence). This CDR3 spans 17 amino acids. The ends lost 10 bases at V and 1 base at J; junction bases unmatched: 10. This CDR3 is CATGEKLAGGSYNEQFF. As DNA, the CDR3 is TGTGCCACTGGGGAGAAACTAGCGGGAGGGTCCTACAATGAGCAGTTCTTC.

The rearrangement uses TRBV2 and TRBJ1-5; 8 nucleotides agree with TRBD1. CDR3 size: 16 residues. Trimming took 3 bases from V and 0 from J; bases not matched to a gene: 4. Germline CDR1 reads SNHLY; CDR2 reads FYNNEI. CDR3 in amino acids: CASSESRGPSNQPQHF. The CDR3 nucleotides are TGTGCCAGCAGTGAGAGCAGGGGGCCTAGCAATCAGCCCCAGCATTTT.

The genes are TRBV9 and TRBJ2-5, with 8 bases lining up with TRBD2. Trimming cost V 2 bases and J 5 bases; bases outside gene matches: 8. The CDR3 sequence is 15 residues long. CDR1 and CDR2 from the germline V gene are SGDLS and YYNGEE. This chain's CDR3 is CASSVDSGDGETQYF. The CDR3 DNA follows: TGTGCCAGCAGCGTTGATAGCGGGGACGGGGAGACCCAGTACTTC.

V and J are TRBV28 and TRBJ2-7, with a possible D match to TRBD1 (7 bases). Germline CDR1 reads MDHEN; CDR2 reads SYDVKM. The V end lost 5 bases, the J end lost 12 bases, and 17 bases lay between the germline ends. This CDR3 spans 12 amino acids. For the CDR3, the DNA is TGTGCCAGCAGTCTCGAACCAGGGGGGATGTACTTC. Its protein is CASSLEPGGMYF.

The J gene is TRBJ1-3, the V gene TRBV6-2 or TRBV6-3; D gene uncertain. Germline lookup yields CDR1 MNHEY and CDR2 SVGEGT. Trimming left V 6 bases short and J 0 bases short, with 12 bases between. The CDR3 is 15 amino acids. This CDR3 is CASSKSRSSGNTIYF. As DNA, the CDR3 is TGTGCCAGCAGCAAAAGCCGGAGCTCTGGAAACACCATATATTTT.

The CDR3 protein is CASSHRIWETQYF. DNA for the CDR3: TGTGCCAGCAGTCACAGGATCTGGGAGACCCAGTACTTC. The chain links TRBV28 to TRBJ2-5; TRBD1 is a possible D gene (5 bases). The length of the CDR3 is 13 residues. Trimming removed 5 bases from V and 5 bases from J, with 12 bases in between. The germline V gene encodes CDR1 MDHEN and CDR2 SYDVKM. The variable domain in full, completed from reference TRBV28 and TRBJ2-5, reads DVKVTQSSRYLVKRTGEKVFLECVQDMDHENMFWYRQDPGLGLRLIYFSYDVKMKEKGDIPEGYSVSREKKERFSLILESASTNQTSMYLCASSHRIWETQYFGPGTRLLVL.

This clone was observed a single time. This chain connects TRBV21-1 to TRBJ1-2. TRBV21-1 is annotated as a pseudogene. This CDR3 has 14 amino acids. The DNA of the CDR3 is TGTGCCAGCAGGGCCCCGGGGGCTAACTATGGCTACACCTTC. It codes for CASRAPGANYGYTF.

V usage is TRBV5-4 and J usage is TRBJ2-7; no firm D call. The V end was cut by 0 bases, the J end by 2 bases, with 9 bases between. The CDR3 is made up of 14 amino acids. CDR1 and CDR2 (germline): SGHNT, YYREEE (reference sequence). The CDR3 sequence is CASSLGLAPYEQYF. CDR3 sequence (DNA): TGTGCCAGCAGCTTGGGGCTGGCCCCCTACGAGCAGTACTTC.

The rearrangement uses TRBV18 and TRBJ1-6; D is possibly TRBD1 (6 bases). Per the germline V gene, CDR1 is KGHSH and CDR2 is LQKENI. The V gene lost 8 bases and the J gene lost 6 bases, with 26 bases spanning the gap. CDR3 length: 18 residues. CDR3 sequence (DNA): TGTGCCAGCGCAAACCCCAGCCGGACAGAGACTTTTAATTCACCCCTCCACTTT. This sequence encodes CASANPSRTETFNSPLHF. The variable domain in full, with the rest retrieved from reference TRBV18 and TRBJ1-6, is NAGVMQNPRHLVRRRGQEARLRCSPMKGHSHVYWYRQLPEEGLKFMVYLQKENIIDESGMPKERFSAEFPKEGPSILRIQQVVRGDSAAYFCASANPSRTETFNSPLHFGNGTRLTVT.

This chain links TRBV10-3 with TRBJ2-1, with D possibly matching TRBD2 (6 bases). CDR1 ENHRY and CDR2 SYGVKD come from the germline V gene. This CDR3 comprises 16 residues. V gave up 4 bases and J gave up 0 bases, with 13 bases separating them. The CDR3 loop reads CAISAAGGRSYNEQFF. The CDR3 region has the DNA TGTGCCATCAGTGCGGCCGGGGGTCGCTCCTACAATGAGCAGTTCTTC.

V is TRBV5-1 and J is TRBJ2-1, with 7 nucleotides matching TRBD1. The junction had 2 bases not matched to a gene; V was cut back by 4 bases and J by 1 base. The V gene's germline CDR1 is SGHRS and CDR2 YFSETQ. This CDR3 spans 14 amino acids. CDR3 sequence reads: CASSKGQSYNEQFF. CDR3 bases: TGCGCCAGCAGCAAGGGACAGTCCTACAATGAGCAGTTCTTC.

The chain combines TRBV6-5 with TRBJ2-3; tentatively, D is TRBD1 (5 bases). V lost 9 bases and J 3 bases, leaving 19 bases between the germline ends. CDR3 size: 15 residues. CDR1 and CDR2 from the germline V gene are MNHEY and SVGAGI. The CDR3 protein is CASESRGHRTDTQYF. The DNA of the CDR3 is TGTGCCAGTGAATCGCGAGGACACCGAACAGATACGCAGTATTTT.

The chain is built from TRBV2 and TRBJ1-5, with D possibly being TRBD1 (6 bases). CDR1 is SNHLY, CDR2 FYNNEI, per germline. The CDR3 covers 16 residues. Trimming removed 5 bases from V and 1 base from J, with 15 bases in between. This CDR3 is CASSSNTRGSNQPQHF. CDR3 sequence (DNA): TGTGCCAGCAGTTCCAATACGAGGGGGAGCAATCAGCCCCAGCATTTT.

This rearrangement joins TRBV6-4 to TRBJ1-1; the D gene is possibly TRBD1 (5 bases). Germline V gives CDR1 MRHNA, CDR2 SNTAGT. Trimming took 6 bases from V and 0 from J, leaving 8 bases between them. The CDR3 sequence is 13 residues long. DNA of the CDR3: TGTGCCAGCAGCAACAGGTTGAACACTGAAGCTTTCTTT. Its protein product is CASSNRLNTEAFF.

The CDR3 DNA follows: TGTGCCAGCAGCGTAGGGTTGAGGCCAGGGGGTCAGAATGAGCAGTTCTTC. This codes for CASSVGLRPGGQNEQFF. V and J are TRBV9 and TRBJ2-1; TRBD1 matches 7 bases. J was trimmed by 7 bases and V by 0 bases; bases with no gene match: 13. Looked up from germline, CDR1 is SGDLS and CDR2 is YYNGEE. This CDR3 contains 17 residues.

This chain links TRBV7-9 with TRBJ1-2, with 8 positions matching TRBD1. V trimming: 5 bases; J trimming: 4 bases; junction bases outside the gene matches: 9. The CDR3 contains 15 residues. Looked up from germline, CDR1 is SEHNR and CDR2 is FQNEAQ (reference sequence). In DNA, the CDR3 is TGTGCCAGCAGCCTCACGGACAGGGACGGCTATGGCTACACCTTC. It translates to CASSLTDRDGYGYTF.

This clone was observed a handful of times. This sequence joins TRBV5-1 and TRBJ1-2; TRBD1 is a possible D gene (5 bases). This CDR3 is built from 16 residues. Germline loops: CDR1 SGHRS, CDR2 YFSETQ. The ends were cut back, 4 bases at V and 2 bases at J, with 18 bases in the middle. The CDR3, as DNA: TGCGCCAGCAGCGCGGGGACCCCAAGAACAAACTATGGCTACACCTTC. As protein: CASSAGTPRTNYGYTF.

This clone was recorded once. J is TRBJ2-1 and V is TRBV28, with 11 bases aligning to TRBD2. The CDR3 runs 15 residues. Germline lookup yields CDR1 MDHEN and CDR2 SYDVKM. Trimming removed 7 bases from V and 0 bases from J; junction bases left unmatched: 2. The CDR3 loop reads CASKTSGASYNEQFF. The CDR3 DNA sequence: TGTGCCAGCAAGACTAGCGGGGCCTCCTACAATGAGCAGTTCTTC.